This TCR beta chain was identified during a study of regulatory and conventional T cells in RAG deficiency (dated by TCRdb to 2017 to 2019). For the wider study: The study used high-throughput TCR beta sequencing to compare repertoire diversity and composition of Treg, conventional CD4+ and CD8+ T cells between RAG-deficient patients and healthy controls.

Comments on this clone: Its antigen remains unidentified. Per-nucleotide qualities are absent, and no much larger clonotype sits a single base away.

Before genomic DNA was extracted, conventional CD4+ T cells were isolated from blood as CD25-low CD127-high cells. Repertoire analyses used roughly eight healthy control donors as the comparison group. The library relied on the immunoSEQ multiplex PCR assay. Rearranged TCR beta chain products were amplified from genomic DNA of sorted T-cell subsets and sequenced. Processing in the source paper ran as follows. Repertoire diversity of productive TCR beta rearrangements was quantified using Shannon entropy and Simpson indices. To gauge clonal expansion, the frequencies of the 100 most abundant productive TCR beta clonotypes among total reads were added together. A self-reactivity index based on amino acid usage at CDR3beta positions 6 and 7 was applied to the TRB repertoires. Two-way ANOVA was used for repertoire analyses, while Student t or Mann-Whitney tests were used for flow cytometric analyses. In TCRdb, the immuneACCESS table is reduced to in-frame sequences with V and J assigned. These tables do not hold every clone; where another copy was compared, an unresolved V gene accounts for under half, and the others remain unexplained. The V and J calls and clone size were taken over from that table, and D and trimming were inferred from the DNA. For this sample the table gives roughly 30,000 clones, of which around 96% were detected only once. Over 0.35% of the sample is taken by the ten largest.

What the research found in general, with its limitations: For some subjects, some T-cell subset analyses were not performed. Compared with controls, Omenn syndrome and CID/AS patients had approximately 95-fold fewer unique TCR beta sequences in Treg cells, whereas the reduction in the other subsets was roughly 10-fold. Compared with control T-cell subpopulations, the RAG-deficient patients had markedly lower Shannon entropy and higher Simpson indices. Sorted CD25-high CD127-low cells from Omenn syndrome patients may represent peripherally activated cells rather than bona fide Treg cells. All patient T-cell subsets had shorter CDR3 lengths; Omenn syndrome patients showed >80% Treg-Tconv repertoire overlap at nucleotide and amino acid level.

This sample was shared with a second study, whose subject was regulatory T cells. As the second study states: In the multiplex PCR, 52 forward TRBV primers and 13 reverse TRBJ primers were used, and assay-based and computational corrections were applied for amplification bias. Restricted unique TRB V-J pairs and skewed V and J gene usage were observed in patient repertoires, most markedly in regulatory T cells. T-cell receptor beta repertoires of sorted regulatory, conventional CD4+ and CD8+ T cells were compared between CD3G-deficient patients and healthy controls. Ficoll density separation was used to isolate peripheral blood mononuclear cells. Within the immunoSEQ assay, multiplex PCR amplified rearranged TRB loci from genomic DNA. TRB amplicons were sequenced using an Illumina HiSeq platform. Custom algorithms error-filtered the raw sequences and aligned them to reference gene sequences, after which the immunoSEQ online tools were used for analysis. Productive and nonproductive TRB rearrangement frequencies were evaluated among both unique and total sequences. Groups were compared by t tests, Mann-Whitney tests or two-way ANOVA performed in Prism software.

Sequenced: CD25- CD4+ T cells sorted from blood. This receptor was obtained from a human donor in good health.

CDR3 protein: CASSLEAGAYGYTF. At the DNA level, the sequence is TGTGCCAGCAGCTTAGAGGCTGGGGCCTATGGCTACACCTTC. The chain joins TRBV7-9 to TRBJ1-2; 5 matching bases give a weak D call of TRBD1. Trimming takes 1 base from V and 4 bases from J, and the germline ends sit 10 bases apart. CDR3 length: 14 amino acids, cysteine to phenylalanine. This entry keeps only the CDR3 DNA: 42 bases, framed from base 1. Based on the germline V gene (reference sequence), the CDR1 and CDR2 sequences are SEHNR and FQNEAQ.